This passage covers 18 T cell receptor beta chains from one sample sequenced in a study of cytomegalovirus exposure and HLA in healthy donors. Here immunoSEQ multiplex PCR was the method, and the copy in TCRdb shows in-frame clones only, minus some. The sample consists of roughly 120,000 clones, 88% of them appearing once. The sequenced material came from PBMCs. These receptor sequences come from a man aged 18 to 29 in good health and CMV-seronegative.

The genes are TRBV9 and TRBJ1-1, with 7 bases aligning to TRBD1. CDR1 and CDR2 (germline): SGDLS, YYNGEE. There are 15 residues in the CDR3. The junction had 8 bases not matched to a gene; V was cut back by 3 bases and J by 3 bases. The CDR3 loop is CASSGSPGGHTEAFF. CDR3 nucleotide sequence: TGTGCCAGCAGCGGATCACCAGGGGGGCACACTGAAGCTTTCTTT.

The chain joins TRBV7-9 to TRBJ2-1, with 10 bases aligning to TRBD2. Per germline, CDR1 SEHNR and CDR2 FQNEAQ (reference sequence). This CDR3 has 17 residues. With 2 bases clipped from V and 4 bases from J, the junction kept 8 bases outside the gene matches. CDR3 coding DNA: TGTGCCAGCAGCTTACCCAAGACTAGCGGGTTATACAATGAGCAGTTCTTC. It encodes CASSLPKTSGLYNEQFF.

This clone appeared a few times. V is TRBV6-1 and J is TRBJ1-2, with D unresolved. This CDR3 is built from 13 residues. CDR1 is MNHNS, CDR2 SASEGT, per germline. The ends were cut back, 7 bases at V and 2 bases at J, with 11 bases in the middle. The CDR3 bases are TGTGCCAGCATTCGGACTCCCAACTATGGCTACACCTTC. Translated, it gives CASIRTPNYGYTF.

The chain joins TRBV28 to TRBJ2-2; 11 positions match TRBD1. The CDR3 contains 15 residues. Germline V gene sequence: CDR1 MDHEN, CDR2 SYDVKM. With 6 bases clipped from V and 7 bases from J, the junction kept 7 bases outside the gene matches. CDR3 in amino acids: CASSPGQGAIGELFF. The CDR3 DNA is TGTGCCAGCAGCCCCGGACAGGGGGCAATCGGGGAGCTGTTTTTT.

The V call is TRBV5-1, the J call TRBJ2-5, with 8 bases matching TRBD2. Germline CDR1 is SGHRS and CDR2 is YFSETQ. The CDR3 has 17 amino acids. The trim removed 6 bases at V and 2 bases at J, leaving 15 bases unmatched. CDR3 sequence: CASTRNAAGGYQETQYF. The CDR3 nucleotides are TGCGCCAGCACTAGGAACGCGGCGGGAGGTTATCAAGAGACCCAGTACTTC. Variable domain in full (rest from reference TRBV5-1 and TRBJ2-5): KAGVTQTPRYLIKTRGQQVTLSCSPISGHRSVSWYQQTPGQGLQFLFEYFSETQRNKGNFPGRFSGRQFSNSRSEMNVSTLELGDSALYLCASTRNAAGGYQETQYFGPGTRLLVL.

The V and J genes are TRBV28 and TRBJ1-2; no definite D call. The V end was cut by 5 bases, the J end by 7 bases, with 20 bases between. The CDR3 extends over 15 amino acids. Germline V lookup: CDR1 MDHEN, CDR2 SYDVKM. In nucleotides, the CDR3 is TGTGCCAGCAGTCCGAATGAGGGTCGGTTTTCTGGCTACACCTTC. The encoded protein is CASSPNEGRFSGYTF.

V and J are TRBV5-6 and TRBJ2-2, with TRBD1 matching over 10 bases. J lost 1 base, V lost 4 bases, and 1 base had no gene match. The CDR3 is made up of 15 amino acids. Germline V gene sequence: CDR1 SGHDT, CDR2 YYEEEE. The CDR3 loop is CASSRDRGNTGELFF. The CDR3 coding sequence is TGTGCCAGCAGCCGGGACAGGGGGAACACCGGGGAGCTGTTTTTT.

The genes are TRBV7-2 and TRBJ1-3; D ambiguous. This CDR3 has 17 amino acids. Trimming cost V 3 bases and J 2 bases, with 17 bases left between them. Germline V CDR1 and CDR2: SGHTA, FQGNSA. CDR3 protein: CASSLENTGVTGNTIYF. The CDR3, as DNA: TGTGCCAGCAGCTTGGAAAATACGGGAGTTACTGGAAACACCATATATTTT.

This chain uses TRBV27 with TRBJ2-1; possible D gene TRBD2, 7 bases. The CDR3 length is 15 residues. Germline V gene lookup returns CDR1 MNHEY and CDR2 SMNVEV (reference sequence). With 5 bases removed from V and 3 bases from J, the gap between germline ends came to 14 bases. The CDR3 DNA reads TGTGCCAGCAGTGACAGGACTAGGAACTACAATGAGCAGTTCTTC. Protein sequence: CASSDRTRNYNEQFF.

This chain connects TRBV7-8 to TRBJ1-4; D is perhaps TRBD1 (5 bases). CDR1 and CDR2 (germline): SGHVS, FQNEAQ. The CDR3 covers 15 residues. V lost 1 base and J 7 bases, leaving 13 bases between the germline ends. CDR3 sequence (DNA): TGTGCCAGCAGCTTAGTCGGGGCGCGGGGTGAAAAACTGTTTTTT. Translated: CASSLVGARGEKLFF.

The CDR3 spells CASSITGTGSDEQFF. CDR3 nucleotide sequence: TGTGCCAGCAGTATCACCGGGACAGGTTCAGATGAGCAGTTCTTC. The chain is built from TRBV6-1 and TRBJ2-1; 8 positions match TRBD1. CDR1 is MNHNS, CDR2 SASEGT, per germline. Trimming took 5 bases from V and 8 from J; bases not matched to a gene: 11. The CDR3 spans 15 residues.

The chain links TRBV7-2 to TRBJ1-2, with TRBD1 matching over 7 bases. The junction had 5 bases not matched to a gene; V was cut back by 4 bases and J by 6 bases. The CDR3 extends over 13 amino acids. Germline CDR1 is SGHTA and CDR2 is FQGNSA. CDR3 in DNA: TGTGCCAGCAGCTCGACAGGGCGGGATGGCTACACCTTC. Translating gives CASSSTGRDGYTF.

This chain links TRBV7-9 with TRBJ2-3; maybe TRBD2 (6 bases). Germline-derived CDR1 and CDR2 are SEHNR and FQNEAQ (reference sequence). The V and J ends lost 4 bases and 6 bases respectively, with 20 bases between them. The CDR3 loop spans 16 amino acids. The chain's CDR3 is CASSSTGRGVWDTQYF. CDR3 nucleotides: TGTGCCAGCAGCTCAACGGGGCGGGGAGTCTGGGATACGCAGTATTTT.

The CDR3 is CSVNGRVVETQYF. In nucleotides, the CDR3 is TGCAGCGTTAACGGCCGGGTGGTGGAGACCCAGTACTTC. The chain links TRBV29-1 to TRBJ2-5; no clear D. The germline CDR1 and CDR2 sequences are SQVTM and ANQGSEA. CDR3 length equals 13 residues. Trimming took 5 bases from V and 5 from J, leaving 15 bases between them. The full variable domain, rest sourced from reference TRBV29-1 and TRBJ2-5, is SAVISQKPSRDICQRGTSLTIQCQVDSQVTMMFWYRQQPGQSLTLIATANQGSEATYESGFVIDKFPISRPNLTFSTLTVSNMSPEDSSIYLCSVNGRVVETQYFGPGTRLLVL.

The chain links TRBV19 to TRBJ1-6; possible D gene TRBD1, 6 bases. V lost 4 bases, J lost 0 bases, and 22 bases lay in between. The germline V gene encodes CDR1 LNHDA and CDR2 SQIVND (reference sequence). The CDR3 length is 20 residues. CDR3 sequence: CASSTGGGQLRSSYNSPLHF. DNA for the CDR3: TGTGCCAGTAGTACAGGCGGGGGCCAGTTAAGAAGCTCCTATAATTCACCCCTCCACTTT.

The V call is TRBV6-1, the J call TRBJ1-2, with D hard to call. There are 14 residues in the CDR3. V was pared by 2 bases and J by 8 bases, with 15 bases between. Germline CDR1 is MNHNS and CDR2 is SASEGT. CDR3 sequence (DNA): TGTGCCAGCAGTGAACTATTCGATCTGGTCGGCTACACCTTC. Amino acid sequence: CASSELFDLVGYTF.

The chain has TRBV7-8 and TRBJ2-4; D gene uncertain. The CDR3 length is 16 residues. Germline assignment: CDR1 SGHVS and CDR2 FQNEAQ. V was cut by 1 base and J by 8 bases, with 18 bases left in between. In nucleotides, the CDR3 is TGTGCCAGCAGCTTAGTGAACAGTCCTATAGTTGACATTCAGTACTTC. Its translation is CASSLVNSPIVDIQYF.

The chain employs TRBV4-1 and TRBJ2-7; 8 bases are a match to TRBD1. V lost 0 bases, J lost 6 bases, and 7 bases stayed unmatched. Germline loops: CDR1 MGHRA, CDR2 YSYEKL. The CDR3 is 15 residues long. CDR3 DNA: TGCGCCAGCAGCCAAGATTTGGCAGGGGGCGGCGAGCAGTACTTC. Translation: CASSQDLAGGGEQYF.